The clone carrying this T cell receptor (beta chain) appeared a single time. The method was immunoSEQ multiplex PCR; TCRdb's version includes in-frame clones alone and lacks a portion of them. The sample lists fewer than 350,000 clones, 85% occurring once. V lost 0 bases and J lost 10; bases outside the gene matches: 13. Germline assignment: CDR1 SGDLS and CDR2 YYNGEE. CDR3 length equals 16 residues. Membership in each cohort depended on participant-reported clinical history. All recovered Cohort 3 donors got two negative PCRs, got clearance, or saw symptom resolution. The entry originates in a study of blood T cell repertoires in COVID-19. Study-level background: COVID-19 samples from acute and convalescent phases originated in the United States, Italy and Spain. PBMCs, B-cell-depleted T cells, or T cells were the source of the cDNA or gDNA that made up the material.

This TCR came from a woman between 50 and 59 years old who had recovered from COVID-19. The specimen was PBMCs or T cells enriched from blood (not recorded which). The rearrangement uses TRBV9 and TRBJ2-1, with TRBD2 matching over 7 bases. In DNA, the CDR3 is TGTGCCAGCAGCGTAGCAAATCAGGCGGGAGCGGGCGAGCAGTTCTTC. This gives the protein CASSVANQAGAGEQFF.